This T cell receptor (beta chain) was observed in a study of T cell responses to AZD1222 COVID-19 vaccine. Here immunoSEQ multiplex PCR was the method, and the copy in TCRdb shows in-frame clones only, minus some. The sample has around 120,000 clones, around 87% seen once; the top ten hold approximately 1.3%. V lost 6 bases and J 4 bases, leaving 10 bases between the germline ends. The CDR3 is 13 residues long. Germline-derived CDR1 and CDR2 are MNHEY and SMNVEV (reference sequence). This sequence joins TRBV27 and TRBJ2-1, with D uncertain. The clonotype comes from an adult in good health. The sample consisted of peripheral blood, taken on day 0 of AZD1222 vaccination. CDR3 protein: CASRNTEYNEQFF. The CDR3 coding sequence is TGTGCCAGCAGGAATACAGAATACAATGAGCAGTTCTTC.